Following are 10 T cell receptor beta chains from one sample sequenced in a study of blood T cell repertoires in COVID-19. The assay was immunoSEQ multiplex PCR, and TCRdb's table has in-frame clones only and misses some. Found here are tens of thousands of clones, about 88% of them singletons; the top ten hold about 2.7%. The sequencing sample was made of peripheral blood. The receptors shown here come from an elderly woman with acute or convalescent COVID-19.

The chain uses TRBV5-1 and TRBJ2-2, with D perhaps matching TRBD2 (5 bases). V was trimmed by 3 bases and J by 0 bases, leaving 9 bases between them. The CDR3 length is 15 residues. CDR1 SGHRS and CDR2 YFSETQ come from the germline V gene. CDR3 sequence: CASSSSGANTGELFF. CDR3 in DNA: TGCGCCAGCAGCTCGTCCGGGGCGAACACCGGGGAGCTGTTTTTT.

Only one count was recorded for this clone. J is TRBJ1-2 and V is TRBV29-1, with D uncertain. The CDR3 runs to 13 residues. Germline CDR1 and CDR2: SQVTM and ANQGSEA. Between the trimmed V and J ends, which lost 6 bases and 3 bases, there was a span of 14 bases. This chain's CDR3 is CSVVTPGDYGYTF. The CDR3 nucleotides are TGCAGCGTCGTCACACCCGGGGACTATGGCTACACCTTC.

The CDR3 loop is CASSLLRYEQYF. CDR3 nucleotides: TGTGCCAGCAGTTTATTGCGCTACGAGCAGTACTTC. The chain joins TRBV28 to TRBJ2-7; no reliable D call. V was clipped by 1 base and J by 3 bases, with 4 bases between them. Germline CDR1 reads MDHEN; CDR2 reads SYDVKM. The CDR3 has 12 residues.

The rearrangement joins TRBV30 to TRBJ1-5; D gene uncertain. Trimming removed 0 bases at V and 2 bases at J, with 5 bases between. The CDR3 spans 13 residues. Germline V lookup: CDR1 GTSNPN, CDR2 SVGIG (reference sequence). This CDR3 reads CAWSVTGNQPQHF. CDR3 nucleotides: TGTGCCTGGAGTGTAACGGGCAATCAGCCCCAGCATTTT.

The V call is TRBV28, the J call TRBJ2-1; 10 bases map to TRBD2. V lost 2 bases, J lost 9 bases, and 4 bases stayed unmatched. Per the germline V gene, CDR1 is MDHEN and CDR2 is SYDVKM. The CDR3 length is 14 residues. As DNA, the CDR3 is TGTGCCAGCAGTTTACTAGCGGGAGTTGGTGAGCAGTTCTTC. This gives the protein CASSLLAGVGEQFF.

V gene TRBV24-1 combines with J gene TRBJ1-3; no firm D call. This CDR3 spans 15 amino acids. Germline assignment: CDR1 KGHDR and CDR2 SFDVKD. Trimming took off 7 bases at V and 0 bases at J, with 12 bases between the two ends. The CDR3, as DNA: TGTGCCACCAGGTCCTCGTCCTACTCTGGAAACACCATATATTTT. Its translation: CATRSSSYSGNTIYF.

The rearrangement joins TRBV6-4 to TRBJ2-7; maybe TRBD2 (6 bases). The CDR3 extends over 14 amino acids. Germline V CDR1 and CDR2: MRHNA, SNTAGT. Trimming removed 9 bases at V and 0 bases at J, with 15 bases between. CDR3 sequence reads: CARRDSTRSYEQYF. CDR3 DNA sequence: TGTGCCAGGCGGGACTCGACCCGCTCCTACGAGCAGTACTTC.

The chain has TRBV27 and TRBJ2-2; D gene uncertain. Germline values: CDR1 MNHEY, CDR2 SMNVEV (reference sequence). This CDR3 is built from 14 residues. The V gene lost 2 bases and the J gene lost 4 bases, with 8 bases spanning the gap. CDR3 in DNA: TGTGCCAGCAGTTTAAGCCGAGCCACCGGGGAGCTGTTTTTT. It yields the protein CASSLSRATGELFF.

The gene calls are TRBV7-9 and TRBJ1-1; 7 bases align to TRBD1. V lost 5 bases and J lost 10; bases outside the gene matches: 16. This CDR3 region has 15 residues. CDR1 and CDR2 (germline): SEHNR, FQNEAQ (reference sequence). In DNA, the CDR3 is TGTGCCAGCAGCAAAGGACAGGAGACTTCAGTGGCAGCTTTCTTT. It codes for CASSKGQETSVAAFF.

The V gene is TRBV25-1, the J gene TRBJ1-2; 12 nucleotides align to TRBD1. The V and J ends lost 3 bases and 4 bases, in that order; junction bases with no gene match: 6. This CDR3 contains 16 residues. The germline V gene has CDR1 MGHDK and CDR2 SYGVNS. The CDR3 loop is CASSDPGTGGVYGYTF. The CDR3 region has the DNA TGTGCCAGCAGTGATCCCGGGACAGGGGGCGTCTATGGCTACACCTTC.